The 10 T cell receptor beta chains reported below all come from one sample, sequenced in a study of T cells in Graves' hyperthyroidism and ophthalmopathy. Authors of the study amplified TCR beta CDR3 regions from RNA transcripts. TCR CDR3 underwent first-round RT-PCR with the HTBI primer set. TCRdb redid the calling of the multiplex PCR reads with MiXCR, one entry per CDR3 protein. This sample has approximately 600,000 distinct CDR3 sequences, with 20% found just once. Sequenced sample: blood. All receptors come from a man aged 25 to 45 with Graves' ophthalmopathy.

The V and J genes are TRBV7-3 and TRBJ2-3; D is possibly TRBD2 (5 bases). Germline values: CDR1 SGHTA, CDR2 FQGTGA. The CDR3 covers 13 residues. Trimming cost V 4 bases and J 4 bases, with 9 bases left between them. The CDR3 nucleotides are TGTGCCAGCAGCTCGACTATGTCAGATACGCAGTATTTT. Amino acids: CASSSTMSDTQYF.

CDR3 protein: CASSPLGVGTDTQYF. The CDR3 coding sequence is TGTGCCAGCTCACCTTTGGGAGTCGGCACAGATACGCAGTATTTT. The chain joins TRBV18 to TRBJ2-3; a possible D gene is TRBD2 (5 bases). The CDR3 covers 15 residues. With 3 bases removed from V and 1 base from J, the gap between germline ends came to 11 bases. Germline CDR1 reads KGHSH; CDR2 reads LQKENI.

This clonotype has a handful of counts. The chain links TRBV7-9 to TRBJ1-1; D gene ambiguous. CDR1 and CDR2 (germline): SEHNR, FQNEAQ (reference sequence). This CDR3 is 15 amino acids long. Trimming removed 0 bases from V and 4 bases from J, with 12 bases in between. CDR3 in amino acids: CASSLAPILGTEAFF. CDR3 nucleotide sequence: TGTGCCAGCAGCTTAGCCCCTATCTTGGGCACTGAAGCTTTCTTT.

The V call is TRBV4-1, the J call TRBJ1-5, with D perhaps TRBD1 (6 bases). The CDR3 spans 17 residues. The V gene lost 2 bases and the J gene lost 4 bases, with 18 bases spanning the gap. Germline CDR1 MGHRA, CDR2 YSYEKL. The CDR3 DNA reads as TGCGCCAGCAGCCAACCCAAACAGGGTAGGAAAAATCAGCCCCAGCATTTT. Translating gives CASSQPKQGRKNQPQHF.

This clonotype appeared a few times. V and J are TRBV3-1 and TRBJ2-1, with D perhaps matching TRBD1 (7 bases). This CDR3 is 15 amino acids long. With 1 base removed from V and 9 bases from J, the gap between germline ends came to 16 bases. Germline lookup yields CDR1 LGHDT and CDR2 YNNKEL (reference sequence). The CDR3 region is CASSQVHQGEAEQFF. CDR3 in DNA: TGTGCCAGCAGCCAAGTTCACCAGGGGGAGGCTGAGCAGTTCTTC.

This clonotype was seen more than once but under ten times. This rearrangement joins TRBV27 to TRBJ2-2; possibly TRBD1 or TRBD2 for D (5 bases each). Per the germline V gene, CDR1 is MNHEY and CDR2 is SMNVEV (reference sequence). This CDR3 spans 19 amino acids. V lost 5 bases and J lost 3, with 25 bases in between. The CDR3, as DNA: TGTGCCAGCAGTCTAACGCCAGGGAGAACTACGAGGGACACCGGGGAGCTGTTTTTT. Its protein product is CASSLTPGRTTRDTGELFF.

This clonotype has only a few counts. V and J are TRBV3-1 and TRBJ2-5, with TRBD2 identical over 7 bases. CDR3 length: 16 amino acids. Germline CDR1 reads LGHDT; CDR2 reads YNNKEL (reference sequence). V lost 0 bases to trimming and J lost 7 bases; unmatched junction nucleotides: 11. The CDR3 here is CASSQEGNSGSRTQYF. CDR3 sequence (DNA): TGTGCCAGCAGCCAAGAGGGGAATAGCGGGTCGCGGACCCAGTACTTC.

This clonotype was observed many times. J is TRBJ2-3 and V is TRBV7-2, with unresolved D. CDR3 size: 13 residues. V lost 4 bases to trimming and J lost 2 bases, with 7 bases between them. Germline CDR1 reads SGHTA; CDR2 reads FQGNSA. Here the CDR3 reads CASSSPNTDTQYF. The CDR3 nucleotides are TGTGCCAGCAGCTCTCCTAACACAGATACGCAGTATTTT.

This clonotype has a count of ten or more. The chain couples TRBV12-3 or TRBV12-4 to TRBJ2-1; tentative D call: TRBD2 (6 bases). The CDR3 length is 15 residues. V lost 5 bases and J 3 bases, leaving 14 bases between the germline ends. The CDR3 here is CASSPTGLIYNEQFF. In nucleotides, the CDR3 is TGTGCCAGCAGTCCCACGGGACTGATCTACAATGAGCAGTTCTTC.

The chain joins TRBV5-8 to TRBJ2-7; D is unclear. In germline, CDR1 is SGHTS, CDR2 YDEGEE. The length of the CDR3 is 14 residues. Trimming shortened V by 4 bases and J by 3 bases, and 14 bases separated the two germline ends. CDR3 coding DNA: TGTGCCAGCAGCCCGGCCGTTAATGGCTACGAGCAGTACTTC. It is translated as CASSPAVNGYEQYF.